This TCR beta chain was observed in a study of blood T cell repertoires in COVID-19. This clone was observed a single time. Libraries were prepared by immunoSEQ multiplex PCR; TCRdb keeps only in-frame clonotypes and omits some of them. The sample has a few hundred thousand clones; around 84% are singletons. The sequence was obtained from a woman aged 45-65 years who had recovered from COVID-19. Sequencing input: PBMCs or T cells enriched from blood (not recorded which).

The chain's CDR3 is CASGLGQVNSPLHF. CDR3 coding DNA: TGTGCTAGTGGTTTGGGACAGGTGAATTCACCCCTCCACTTT. The chain couples TRBV12-5 to TRBJ1-6; D perhaps matches TRBD1 (6 bases). This CDR3 comprises 14 residues. V was shortened by 1 base and J by 7 bases, with 8 bases between the two germline ends. Germline V lookup: CDR1 LGHNT, CDR2 FRNRAP.